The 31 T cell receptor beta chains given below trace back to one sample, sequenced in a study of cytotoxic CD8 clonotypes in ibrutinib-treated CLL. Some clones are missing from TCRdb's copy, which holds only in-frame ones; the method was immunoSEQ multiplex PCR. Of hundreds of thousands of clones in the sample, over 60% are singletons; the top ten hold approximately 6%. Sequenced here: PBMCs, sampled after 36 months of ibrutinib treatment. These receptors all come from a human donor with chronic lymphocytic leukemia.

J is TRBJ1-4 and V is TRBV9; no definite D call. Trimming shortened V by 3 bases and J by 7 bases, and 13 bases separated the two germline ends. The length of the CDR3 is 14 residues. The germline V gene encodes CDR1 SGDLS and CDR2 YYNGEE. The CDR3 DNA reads TGTGCCAGCAGCGAGACTTGGGTTCGTGAAAAACTGTTTTTT. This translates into CASSETWVREKLFF.

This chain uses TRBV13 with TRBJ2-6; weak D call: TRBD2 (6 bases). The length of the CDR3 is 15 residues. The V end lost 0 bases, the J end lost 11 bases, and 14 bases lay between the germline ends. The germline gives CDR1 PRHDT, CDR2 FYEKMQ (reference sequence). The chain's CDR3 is CASSLGREAWDVLTF. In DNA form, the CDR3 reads TGTGCCAGCAGCTTAGGCAGGGAGGCATGGGACGTCCTGACTTTC.

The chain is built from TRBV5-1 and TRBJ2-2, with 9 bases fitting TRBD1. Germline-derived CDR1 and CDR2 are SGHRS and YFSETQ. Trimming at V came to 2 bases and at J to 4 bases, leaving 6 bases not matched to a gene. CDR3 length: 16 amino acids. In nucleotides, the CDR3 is TGCGCCAGCAGCTTCCGGGACAGGGTCGGCACCGGGGAGCTGTTTTTT. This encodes CASSFRDRVGTGELFF.

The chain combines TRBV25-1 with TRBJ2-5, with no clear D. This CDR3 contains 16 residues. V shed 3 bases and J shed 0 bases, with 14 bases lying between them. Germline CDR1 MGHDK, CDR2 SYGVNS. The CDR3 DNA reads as TGTGCCAGCAGTGATTGGTCAAGGAAGAACCAAGAGACCCAGTACTTC. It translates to CASSDWSRKNQETQYF.

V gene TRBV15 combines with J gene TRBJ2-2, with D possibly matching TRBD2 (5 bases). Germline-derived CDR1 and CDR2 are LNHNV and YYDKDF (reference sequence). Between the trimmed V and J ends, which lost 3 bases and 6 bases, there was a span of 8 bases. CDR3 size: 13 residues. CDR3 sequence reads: CATSSGIAGELFF. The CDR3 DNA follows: TGTGCCACCAGCAGCGGGATTGCCGGGGAGCTGTTTTTT.

CDR3 in amino acids: CASSNRGGQPQHF. The CDR3 bases are TGTGCCAGCAGTAACAGGGGGGGTCAGCCCCAGCATTTT. The genes are TRBV6-5 and TRBJ1-5, with 8 bases aligning to TRBD1. Germline CDR1 is MNHEY and CDR2 is SVGAGI. V lost 5 bases to trimming and J lost 6 bases; unmatched junction nucleotides: 3. The CDR3 contains 13 residues.

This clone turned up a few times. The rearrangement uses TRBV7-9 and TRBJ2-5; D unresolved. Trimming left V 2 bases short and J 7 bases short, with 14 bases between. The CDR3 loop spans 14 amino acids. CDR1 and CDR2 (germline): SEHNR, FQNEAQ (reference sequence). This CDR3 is CASSLLGDVGTQYF. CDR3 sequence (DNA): TGTGCCAGCAGCTTACTCGGTGATGTGGGGACCCAGTACTTC.

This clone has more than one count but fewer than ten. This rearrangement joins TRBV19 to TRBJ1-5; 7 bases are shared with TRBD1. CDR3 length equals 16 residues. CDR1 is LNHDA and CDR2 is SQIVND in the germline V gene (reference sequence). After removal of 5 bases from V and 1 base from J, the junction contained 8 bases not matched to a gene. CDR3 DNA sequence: TGTGCCAGTAGTCCCCGACAGGGTGGAAGCAATCAGCCCCAGCATTTT. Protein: CASSPRQGGSNQPQHF.

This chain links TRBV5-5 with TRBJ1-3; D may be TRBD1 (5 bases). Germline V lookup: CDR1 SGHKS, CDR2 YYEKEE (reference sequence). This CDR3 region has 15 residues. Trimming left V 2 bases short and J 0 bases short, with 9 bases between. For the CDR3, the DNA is TGTGCCAGCAGCTTACCAGGGAGCTCTGGAAACACCATATATTTT. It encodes CASSLPGSSGNTIYF. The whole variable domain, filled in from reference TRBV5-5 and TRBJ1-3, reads DAGVTQSPTHLIKTRGQQVTLRCSPISGHKSVSWYQQVLGQGPQFIFQYYEKEERGRGNFPDRFSARQFPNYSSELNVNALLLGDSALYLCASSLPGSSGNTIYFGEGSWLTVV.

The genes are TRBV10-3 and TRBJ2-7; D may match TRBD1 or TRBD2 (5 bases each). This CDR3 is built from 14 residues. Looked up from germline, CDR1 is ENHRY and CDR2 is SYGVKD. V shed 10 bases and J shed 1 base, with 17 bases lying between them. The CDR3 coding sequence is TGTGCCAGCAGGCTGGGGGTCTTTTCCTACGAGCAGTACTTC. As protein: CASRLGVFSYEQYF.

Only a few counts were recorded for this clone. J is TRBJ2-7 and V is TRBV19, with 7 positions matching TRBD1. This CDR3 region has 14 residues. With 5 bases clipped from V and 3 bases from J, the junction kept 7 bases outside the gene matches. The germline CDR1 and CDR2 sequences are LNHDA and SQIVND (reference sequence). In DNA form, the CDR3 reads TGTGCCAGTAGTTCCCAACAGGGGTTCTACGAGCAGTACTTC. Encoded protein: CASSSQQGFYEQYF.

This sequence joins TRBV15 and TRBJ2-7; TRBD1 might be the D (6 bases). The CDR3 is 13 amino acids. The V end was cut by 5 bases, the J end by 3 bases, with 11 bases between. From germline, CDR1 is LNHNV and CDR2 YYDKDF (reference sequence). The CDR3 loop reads CATSEGDGYEQYF. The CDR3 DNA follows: TGTGCCACCAGCGAGGGGGACGGCTACGAGCAGTACTTC. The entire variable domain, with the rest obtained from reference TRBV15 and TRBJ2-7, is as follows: DAMVIQNPRYQVTQFGKPVTLSCSQTLNHNVMYWYQQKSSQAPKLLFHYYDKDFNNEADTPDNFQSRRPNTSFCFLDIRSPGLGDTAMYLCATSEGDGYEQYFGPGTRLTVT.

The CDR3 DNA reads as TGTGCCAGCAGCCAAGAAAACAACTACAATGAGCAGTTCTTC. Amino acid sequence: CASSQENNYNEQFF. The chain joins TRBV14 to TRBJ2-1; D not certain. Germline V CDR1 and CDR2: SGHDN, FVKESK. V shed 0 bases and J shed 3 bases, with 6 bases lying between them. CDR3 length equals 14 residues. The full variable domain, its missing parts supplied by reference TRBV14 and TRBJ2-1, is EAGVTQFPSHSVIEKGQTVTLRCDPISGHDNLYWYRRVMGKEIKFLLHFVKESKQDESGMPNNRFLAERTGGTYSTLKVQPAELEDSGVYFCASSQENNYNEQFFGPGTRLTVL.

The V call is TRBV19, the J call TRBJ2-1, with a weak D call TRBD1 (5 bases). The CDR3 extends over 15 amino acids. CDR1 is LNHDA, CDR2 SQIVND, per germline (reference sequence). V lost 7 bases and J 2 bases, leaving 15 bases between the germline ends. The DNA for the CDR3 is TGTGCCAGTACCTCCCCAGGGATGGCCTACAATGAGCAGTTCTTC. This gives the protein CASTSPGMAYNEQFF. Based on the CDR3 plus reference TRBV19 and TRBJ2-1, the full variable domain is DGGITQSPKYLFRKEGQNVTLSCEQNLNHDAMYWYRQDPGQGLRLIYYSQIVNDFQKGDIAEGYSVSREKKESFPLTVTSAQKNPTAFYLCASTSPGMAYNEQFFGPGTRLTVL.

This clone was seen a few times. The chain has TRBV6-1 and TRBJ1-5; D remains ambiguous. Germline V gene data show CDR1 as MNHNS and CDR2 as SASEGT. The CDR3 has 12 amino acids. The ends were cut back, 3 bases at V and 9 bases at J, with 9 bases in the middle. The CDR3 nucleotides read TGTGCCAGCAGTGATGTTGGGCTGCCCCAGCATTTT. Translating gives CASSDVGLPQHF.

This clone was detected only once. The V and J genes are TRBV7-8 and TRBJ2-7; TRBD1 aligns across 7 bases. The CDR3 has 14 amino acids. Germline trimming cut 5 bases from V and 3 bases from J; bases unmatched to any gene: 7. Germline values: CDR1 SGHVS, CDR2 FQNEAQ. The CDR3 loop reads CASSDTGVGYEQYF. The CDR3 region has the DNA TGTGCCAGCAGCGACACAGGGGTAGGCTACGAGCAGTACTTC.

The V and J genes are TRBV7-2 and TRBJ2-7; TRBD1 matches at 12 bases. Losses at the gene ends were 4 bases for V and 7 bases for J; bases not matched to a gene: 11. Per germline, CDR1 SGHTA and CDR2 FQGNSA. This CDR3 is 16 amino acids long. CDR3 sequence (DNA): TGTGCCAGCAGCTCACAACCGGGACAGGGGGCATGGGAGCAGTACTTC. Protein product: CASSSQPGQGAWEQYF.

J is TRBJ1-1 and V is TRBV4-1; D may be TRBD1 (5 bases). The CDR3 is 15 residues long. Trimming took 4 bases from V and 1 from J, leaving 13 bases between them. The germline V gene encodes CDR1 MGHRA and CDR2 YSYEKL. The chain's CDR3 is CASSPSGGPNTEAFF. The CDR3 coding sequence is TGCGCCAGCAGCCCCTCTGGGGGACCGAACACTGAAGCTTTCTTT.

CDR3 protein: CASSLASGYTDTQYF. The DNA for the CDR3 is TGTGCCAGCAGCTTAGCTAGCGGATACACAGATACGCAGTATTTT. V gene TRBV7-2 combines with J gene TRBJ2-3; weak D call: TRBD2 (6 bases). V was trimmed by 0 bases and J by 2 bases, leaving 9 bases between them. CDR3 size: 15 residues. Germline V gives CDR1 SGHTA, CDR2 FQGNSA.

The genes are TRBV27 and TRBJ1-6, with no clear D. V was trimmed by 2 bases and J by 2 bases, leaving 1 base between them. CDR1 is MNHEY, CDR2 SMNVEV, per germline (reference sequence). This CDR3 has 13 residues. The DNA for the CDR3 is TGTGCCAGCAGTTTAACCTATAATTCACCCCTCCACTTT. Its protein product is CASSLTYNSPLHF.

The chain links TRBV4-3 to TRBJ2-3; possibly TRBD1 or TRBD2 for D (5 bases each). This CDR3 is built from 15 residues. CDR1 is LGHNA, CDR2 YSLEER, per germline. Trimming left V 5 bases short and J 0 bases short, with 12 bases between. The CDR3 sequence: CASSSGGVSTDTQYF. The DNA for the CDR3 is TGCGCCAGCAGCTCTGGGGGAGTCAGCACAGATACGCAGTATTTT.

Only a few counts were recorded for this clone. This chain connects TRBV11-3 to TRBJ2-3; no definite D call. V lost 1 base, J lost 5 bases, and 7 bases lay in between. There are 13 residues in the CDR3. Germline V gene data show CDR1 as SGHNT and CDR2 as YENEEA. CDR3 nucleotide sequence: TGTGCCAGCAGCTTAGGGGTGGAAGATACGCAGTATTTT. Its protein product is CASSLGVEDTQYF.

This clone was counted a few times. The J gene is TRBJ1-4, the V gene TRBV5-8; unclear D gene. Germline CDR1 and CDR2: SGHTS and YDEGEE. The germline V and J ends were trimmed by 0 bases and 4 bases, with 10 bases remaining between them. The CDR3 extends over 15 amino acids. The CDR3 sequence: CASSLVHSINEKLFF. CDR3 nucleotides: TGTGCCAGCAGCTTGGTGCATTCGATTAATGAAAAACTGTTTTTT.

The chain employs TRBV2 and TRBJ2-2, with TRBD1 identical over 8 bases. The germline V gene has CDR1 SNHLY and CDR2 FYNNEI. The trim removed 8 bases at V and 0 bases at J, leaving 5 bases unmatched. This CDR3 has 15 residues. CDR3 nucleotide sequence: TGTGCCAGCGGGGACAGGCCCGCGAACACCGGGGAGCTGTTTTTT. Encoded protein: CASGDRPANTGELFF.

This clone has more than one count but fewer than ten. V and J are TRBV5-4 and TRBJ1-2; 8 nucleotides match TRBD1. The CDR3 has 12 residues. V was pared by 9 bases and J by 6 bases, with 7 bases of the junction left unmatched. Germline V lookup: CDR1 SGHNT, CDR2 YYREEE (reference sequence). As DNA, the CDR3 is TGTGCCACGGTCGGACAGGGCGATGGCTACACCTTC. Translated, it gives CATVGQGDGYTF. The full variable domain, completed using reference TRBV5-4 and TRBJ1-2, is ETGVTQSPTHLIKTRGQQVTLRCSSQSGHNTVSWYQQALGQGPQFIFQYYREEENGRGNFPPRFSGLQFPNYSSELNVNALELDDSALYLCATVGQGDGYTFGSGTRLTVV.

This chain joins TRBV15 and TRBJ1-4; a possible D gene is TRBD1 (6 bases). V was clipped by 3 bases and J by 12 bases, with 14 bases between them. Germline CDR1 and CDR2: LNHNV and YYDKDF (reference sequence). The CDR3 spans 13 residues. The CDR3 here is CATSRGPGGQLFF. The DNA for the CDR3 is TGTGCCACCAGCAGGGGGCCCGGGGGCCAACTGTTTTTT.

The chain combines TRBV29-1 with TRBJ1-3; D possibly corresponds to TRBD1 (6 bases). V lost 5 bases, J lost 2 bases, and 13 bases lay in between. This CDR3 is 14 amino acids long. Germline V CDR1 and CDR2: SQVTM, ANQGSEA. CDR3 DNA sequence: TGCAGCGTTCGGGAGGGGGGGCCTGGAAACACCATATATTTT. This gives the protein CSVREGGPGNTIYF.

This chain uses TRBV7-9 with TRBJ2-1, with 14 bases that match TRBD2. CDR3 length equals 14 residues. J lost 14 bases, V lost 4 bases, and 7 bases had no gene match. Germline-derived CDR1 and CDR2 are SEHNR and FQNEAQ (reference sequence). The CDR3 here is CASSSGLAGDLEFF. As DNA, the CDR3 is TGTGCCAGCAGCTCGGGACTAGCGGGAGATTTGGAGTTCTTC.

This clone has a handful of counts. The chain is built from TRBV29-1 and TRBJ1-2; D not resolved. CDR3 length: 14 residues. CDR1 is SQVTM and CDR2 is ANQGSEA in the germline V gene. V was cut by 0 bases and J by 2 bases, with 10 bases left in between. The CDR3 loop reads CSVEEGGLNYGYTF. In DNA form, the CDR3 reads TGCAGCGTTGAAGAGGGTGGGCTCAACTATGGCTACACCTTC. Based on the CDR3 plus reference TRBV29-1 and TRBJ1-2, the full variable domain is SAVISQKPSRDICQRGTSLTIQCQVDSQVTMMFWYRQQPGQSLTLIATANQGSEATYESGFVIDKFPISRPNLTFSTLTVSNMSPEDSSIYLCSVEEGGLNYGYTFGSGTRLTVV.

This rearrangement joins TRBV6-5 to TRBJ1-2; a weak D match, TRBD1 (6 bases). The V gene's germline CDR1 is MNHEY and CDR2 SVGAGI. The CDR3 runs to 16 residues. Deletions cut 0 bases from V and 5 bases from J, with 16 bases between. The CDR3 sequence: CASSYSRWAGEYGYTF. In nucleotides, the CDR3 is TGTGCCAGCAGTTACTCGAGATGGGCAGGGGAATATGGCTACACCTTC.

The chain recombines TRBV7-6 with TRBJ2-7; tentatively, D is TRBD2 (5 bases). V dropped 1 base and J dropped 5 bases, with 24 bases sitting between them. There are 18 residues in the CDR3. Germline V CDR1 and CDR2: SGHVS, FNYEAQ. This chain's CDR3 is CASSLDPAVEPNSDEQYF. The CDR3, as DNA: TGTGCCAGCAGCTTAGACCCGGCCGTGGAGCCGAATAGCGACGAGCAGTACTTC.